This TCR beta chain was observed in a study of blood T cell repertoires in COVID-19. Study details: Acute and convalescent COVID-19 samples came from the United States, Italy and Spain. T cells, B-cell-depleted T cells, or PBMCs provided the cDNA or gDNA that served as material.

Original data processing: Nucleated cell counts were estimated from reference gene primer amplification. The table came from immunoSEQ multiplex PCR; TCRdb's copy has only in-frame clones and leaves some out. The D gene and trimming were derived from the DNA, and the V and J assignments and clone size from that table. The sample shows over 100,000 clones, approximately 82% of them seen only once. Germline-derived CDR1 and CDR2 are MNHEY and SMNVEV (reference sequence). V trimming: 2 bases; J trimming: 7 bases; junction bases outside the gene matches: 7. This CDR3 comprises 15 residues. Sequencing was carried out using peripheral blood. The V call is TRBV27, the J call TRBJ2-2, with 7 bases identical to TRBD1. The sequence came from a woman in her sixties with acute or convalescent COVID-19. CDR3 sequence: CASSLQGVISGELFF. The CDR3 DNA reads as TGTGCCAGCAGTTTACAGGGGGTCATCAGCGGGGAGCTGTTTTTT.